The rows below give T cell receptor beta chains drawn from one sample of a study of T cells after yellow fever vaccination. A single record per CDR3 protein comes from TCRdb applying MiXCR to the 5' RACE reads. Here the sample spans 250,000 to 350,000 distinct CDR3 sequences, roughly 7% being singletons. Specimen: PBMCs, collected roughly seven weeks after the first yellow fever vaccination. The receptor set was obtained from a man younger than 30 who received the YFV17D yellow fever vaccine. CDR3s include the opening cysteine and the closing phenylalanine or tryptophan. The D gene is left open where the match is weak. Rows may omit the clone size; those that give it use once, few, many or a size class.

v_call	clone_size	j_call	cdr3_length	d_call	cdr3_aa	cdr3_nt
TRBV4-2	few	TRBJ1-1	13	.	CASSQSARQSTFF	TGTGCCAGCAGCCAATCAGCACGCCAGTCGACTTTCTTT
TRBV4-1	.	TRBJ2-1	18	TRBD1	CASSQVSPPQGIGYEQFF	TGCGCCAGCAGCCAAGTGTCTCCCCCACAGGGGATAGGCTATGAGCAGTTCTTC
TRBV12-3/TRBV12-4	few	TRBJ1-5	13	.	CASSLDLNQPQHF	TGTGCCAGCAGTCTCGACCTAAATCAGCCCCAGCATTTT
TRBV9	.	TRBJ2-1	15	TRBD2	CASSAPGLAFHEQFF	TGTGCCAGCAGCGCGCCGGGACTAGCGTTCCATGAGCAGTTCTTC
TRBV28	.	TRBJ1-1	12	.	CACSQMNTEAFF	TGTGCCTGCAGTCAAATGAACACTGAAGCTTTCTTT
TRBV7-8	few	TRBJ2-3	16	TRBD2	CASSSSGGGSTDTQYF	TGTGCCAGCAGCTCGAGCGGGGGGGGTTCCACAGATACGCAGTATTTT
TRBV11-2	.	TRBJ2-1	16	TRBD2	CASSEGLAGGLYEQFF	TGTGCCAGCAGCGAAGGACTAGCGGGGGGGCTTTATGAGCAGTTCTTC
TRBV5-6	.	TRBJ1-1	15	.	CASSRGRPVNTEAFF	TGTGCCAGCAGCCGCGGGCGCCCAGTGAACACTGAAGCTTTCTTT
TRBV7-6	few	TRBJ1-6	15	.	CASSLLRDVESPLHF	TGTGCCAGCAGCTTACTCCGGGACGTCGAATCACCCCTCCACTTT
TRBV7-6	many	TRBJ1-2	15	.	CASSQNFGTDYGYTF	TGTGCCAGCAGCCAAAATTTCGGGACGGACTATGGCTACACCTTC
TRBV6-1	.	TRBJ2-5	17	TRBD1	CASSNQLDRGPQETQYF	TGTGCCAGCAGCAATCAACTGGACAGGGGGCCTCAAGAGACCCAGTACTTC
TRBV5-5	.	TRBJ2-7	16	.	CASSYDSPGVSYEQYF	TGTGCCAGCAGCTACGATTCACCGGGGGTGTCCTACGAGCAGTACTTC
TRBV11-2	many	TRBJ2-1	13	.	CASSPGRYNEQFF	TGTGCCAGCAGCCCGGGACGTTACAATGAGCAGTTCTTC
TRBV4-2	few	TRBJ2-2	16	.	CASSHRTAPNTGELFF	TGTGCCAGCAGCCACCGGACAGCTCCGAACACCGGGGAGCTGTTTTTT
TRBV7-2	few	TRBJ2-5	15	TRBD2	CASSETSGALETQYF	TGTGCCAGCAGCGAGACTAGCGGCGCTCTAGAGACCCAGTACTTC
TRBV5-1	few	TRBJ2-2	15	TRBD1	CASSLTGGFSGELFF	TGCGCCAGCAGCTTGACAGGGGGCTTTTCCGGGGAGCTGTTTTTT
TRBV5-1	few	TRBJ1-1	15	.	CASSLVPQPNTEAFF	TGCGCCAGCAGCTTGGTACCACAGCCGAACACTGAAGCTTTCTTT
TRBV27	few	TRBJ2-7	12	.	CASMRGGDEQYF	TGTGCCAGCATGAGGGGTGGCGACGAGCAGTACTTC
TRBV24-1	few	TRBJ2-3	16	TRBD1	CATSPGTGRSTDTQYF	TGTGCCACCAGCCCCGGGACAGGGCGCAGCACAGATACGCAGTATTTT
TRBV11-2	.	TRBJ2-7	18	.	CASSFPFTSYTRTYEQYF	TGTGCCAGCAGCTTCCCGTTCACCTCATACACCCGGACTTACGAGCAGTACTTC
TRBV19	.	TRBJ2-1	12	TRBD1	CATTGAYNEQFF	TGTGCCACGACAGGGGCATACAATGAGCAGTTCTTC
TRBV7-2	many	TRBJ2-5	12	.	CASGRAQETQYF	TGTGCCAGCGGCCGCGCACAAGAGACCCAGTACTTC
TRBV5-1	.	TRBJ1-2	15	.	CASSGTPRANYGYTF	TGCGCCAGCAGCGGAACGCCGCGAGCTAACTATGGCTACACCTTC
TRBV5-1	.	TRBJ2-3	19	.	CASSLARRGRGLYTDTQYF	TGCGCCAGCAGCTTGGCCCGGAGGGGGCGGGGGCTTTACACAGATACGCAGTATTTT
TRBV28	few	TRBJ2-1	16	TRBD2	CASSLMVGGGFQGQFF	TGTGCCAGCAGTTTAATGGTAGGCGGGGGGTTCCAAGGGCAGTTCTTC
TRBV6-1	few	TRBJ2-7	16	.	CASGELPGRGPYEQYF	TGTGCCAGCGGAGAGTTACCGGGCAGGGGCCCCTACGAGCAGTACTTC
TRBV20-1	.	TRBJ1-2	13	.	CSASGPADYGYTF	TGCAGTGCTAGTGGGCCAGCGGACTATGGCTACACCTTC
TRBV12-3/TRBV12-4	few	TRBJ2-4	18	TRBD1	CASSFGQGARIAKNIQYF	TGTGCCAGCAGTTTCGGACAGGGGGCCCGAATAGCCAAAAACATTCAGTACTTC
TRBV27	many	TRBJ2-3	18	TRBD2	CASSLRLAGGPDTDTQYF	TGTGCCAGCAGTTTACGACTAGCGGGGGGGCCGGACACAGATACGCAGTATTTT
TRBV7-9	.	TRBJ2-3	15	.	CARSFRHGKLNTQYF	TGTGCCCGCAGCTTCAGACACGGGAAGTTGAATACGCAGTATTTT
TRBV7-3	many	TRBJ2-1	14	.	CASSLNRLNNEQFF	TGTGCCAGCAGCTTAAACCGGCTTAACAATGAGCAGTTCTTC
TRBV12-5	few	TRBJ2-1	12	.	CASGLTYNEQFF	TGTGCTAGTGGTCTCACATACAATGAGCAGTTCTTC
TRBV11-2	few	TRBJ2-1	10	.	CASSSHEQFF	TGTGCCAGCAGCTCGCATGAGCAGTTCTTC
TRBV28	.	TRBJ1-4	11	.	CASLGVKKLFF	TGTGCCAGCCTTGGAGTGAAAAAACTGTTTTTT
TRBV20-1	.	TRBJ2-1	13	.	CSAIRDLYNEQFF	TGCAGTGCTATACGGGACCTATACAATGAGCAGTTCTTC
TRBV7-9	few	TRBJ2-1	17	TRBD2	CASSLLAGGNSYNEQFF	TGTGCCAGCAGCTTACTAGCGGGGGGGAACTCCTACAATGAGCAGTTCTTC
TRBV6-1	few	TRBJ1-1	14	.	CASSELFLGSEAFF	TGTGCCAGCAGTGAATTGTTCTTGGGCAGTGAAGCTTTCTTT
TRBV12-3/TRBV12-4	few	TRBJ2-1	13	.	CASSSAGRNEQFF	TGTGCCAGCAGCTCAGCGGGCCGCAATGAGCAGTTCTTC
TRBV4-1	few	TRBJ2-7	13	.	CASSQASPHEQYF	TGCGCCAGCAGCCAAGCTTCCCCTCACGAGCAGTACTTC
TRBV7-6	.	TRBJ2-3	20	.	CASNLREQGRIHSSTDTQYF	TGTGCCAGCAACCTCCGGGAGCAGGGGCGAATTCATTCTAGCACAGATACGCAGTATTTT